The clone carrying this T cell receptor (beta chain) has more than one count but fewer than ten. Its target is not known. The authors sequenced patients whose flow cytometry had shown CD8+CD57+ cell expansion. Each patient had severe acquired aplastic anemia. For CDR3 and TCR beta VDJ profiling, genomic DNA was the template used. TCRdb reanalysed the reads using MiXCR and keeps one entry per CDR3 protein. The sample consists of under 350,000 distinct CDR3 sequences, roughly 59% of them appearing once. The record originates from a study of CD8+CD57+ T cells in acquired aplastic anemia. General study points: Significance was not reached for CD8+ Simpson's diversity between patients and controls.

The CDR3 spans 16 residues. With 1 base removed from V and 3 bases from J, the gap between germline ends came to 13 bases. Germline V CDR1 and CDR2: DFQATT, SNEGSKA (reference sequence). The sequence was collected from a human donor with aplastic anemia. The genes are TRBV20-1 and TRBJ1-6; D is ambiguous. The sequenced material came from sorted CD4+, CD8+, or CD8+CD57+ T cells (not recorded which) from PBMCs. The CDR3 DNA reads TGCAGTGCTAGAGTGCTCGGACTCAACTATAATTCACCCCTCCACTTT. This sequence encodes CSARVLGLNYNSPLHF.